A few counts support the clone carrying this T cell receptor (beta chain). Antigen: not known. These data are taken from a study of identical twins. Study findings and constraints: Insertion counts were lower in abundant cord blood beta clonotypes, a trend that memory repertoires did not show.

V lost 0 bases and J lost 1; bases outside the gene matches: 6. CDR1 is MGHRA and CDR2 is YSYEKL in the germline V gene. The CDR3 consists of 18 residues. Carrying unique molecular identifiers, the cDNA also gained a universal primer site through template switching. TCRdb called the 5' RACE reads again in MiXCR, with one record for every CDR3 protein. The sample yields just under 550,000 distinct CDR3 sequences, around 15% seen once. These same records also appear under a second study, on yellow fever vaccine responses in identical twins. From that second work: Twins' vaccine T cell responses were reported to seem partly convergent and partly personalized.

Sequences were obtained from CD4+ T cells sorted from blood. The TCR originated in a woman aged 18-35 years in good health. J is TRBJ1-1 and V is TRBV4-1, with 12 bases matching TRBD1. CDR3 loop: CASSQDEGQGARNTEAFF. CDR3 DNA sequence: TGCGCCAGCAGCCAAGATGAGGGACAGGGGGCCCGGAACACTGAAGCTTTCTTT.